This entry features one T cell receptor (beta chain) sequence. Its antigen remains unidentified. Germline assignment: CDR1 MGHRA and CDR2 YSYEKL. V dropped 0 bases and J dropped 3 bases, with 4 bases sitting between them. The CDR3 spans 13 residues. This entry is derived from a study of graft-versus-host responses after intestinal transplantation. Clones were read by immunoSEQ multiplex PCR, and TCRdb kept only the in-frame ones, dropping some. The sample contains around 70,000 clones, around 92% of which appear only once. This sequence originates from a human donor who received an intestinal transplant. The sample in question was unstimulated CD8+ T cells sorted from spleen or lymph node cells, obtained before intestinal transplant. This chain links TRBV4-1 with TRBJ2-3; D unclear. CDR3: CASSQDLTDTQYF. The CDR3 DNA sequence: TGCGCCAGCAGCCAAGATCTGACAGATACGCAGTATTTT.